The 7 T cell receptor beta chains below come from one sample, sequenced in a study of monozygotic twins with cystic fibrosis. Method: immunoSEQ multiplex PCR; TCRdb's copy keeps in-frame clones and lacks some. The repertoire holds around 10,000 clones, more than 95% seen once, with more than 0.8% in the top ten. Sequencing was carried out using blood. These receptor sequences come from a boy between 10 and 17 years old with cystic fibrosis.

V gene TRBV5-1 combines with J gene TRBJ1-1; D is possibly TRBD1 (6 bases). The CDR3 consists of 15 residues. The V gene's germline CDR1 is SGHRS and CDR2 YFSETQ. V was clipped by 6 bases and J by 3 bases, with 18 bases between them. The CDR3 DNA is TGCGCCAGCACCTCAGGCGGGGACATATACACTGAAGCTTTCTTT. Amino acids: CASTSGGDIYTEAFF.

The count of this clone is one. The rearrangement joins TRBV2 to TRBJ2-2, with D perhaps TRBD1 (6 bases). Trimming cost V 8 bases and J 4 bases, with 14 bases left between them. CDR1 and CDR2 (germline): SNHLY, FYNNEI. The CDR3 covers 14 residues. The CDR3 is CASSRQGSTGELFF. As DNA, the CDR3 is TGTGCCAGCTCCAGGCAGGGGAGCACCGGGGAGCTGTTTTTT.

Written as DNA, the CDR3 is TGTGCCAGTAGTATTCAGCGGACCACTAACTATGGCTACACCTTC. Amino acid sequence: CASSIQRTTNYGYTF. The J gene is TRBJ1-2, the V gene TRBV19; D ambiguous. Trimming removed 3 bases at V and 0 bases at J, with 11 bases between. Germline CDR1 is LNHDA and CDR2 is SQIVND (reference sequence). This CDR3 region has 15 residues.

The rearrangement uses TRBV4-1 and TRBJ1-1; the D gene is possibly TRBD1 (6 bases). V was shortened by 1 base and J by 6 bases, with 12 bases between the two germline ends. The CDR3 sequence is 14 residues long. The germline V gene encodes CDR1 MGHRA and CDR2 YSYEKL. CDR3 bases: TGCGCCAGCAGCCAAGTTCCGGGACACCCTGAAGCTTTCTTT. It yields the protein CASSQVPGHPEAFF.

Only one count was recorded for this clone. The rearrangement uses TRBV6-5 and TRBJ2-3; 10 bases align to TRBD1. The V segment lost 4 bases and the J segment 5 bases; nucleotides outside the gene matches: 3. CDR3 length: 14 amino acids. The germline CDR1 and CDR2 sequences are MNHEY and SVGAGI. CDR3 DNA sequence: TGTGCCAGCAGTTGGGACAGGGGACAAGATACGCAGTATTTT. Translated: CASSWDRGQDTQYF.

This chain connects TRBV6-4 to TRBJ2-3, with 7 bases matching TRBD2. This CDR3 contains 16 residues. V gave up 2 bases and J gave up 2 bases; unmatched junction bases: 7. Germline CDR1 MRHNA, CDR2 SNTAGT. The CDR3 DNA reads as TGTGCCAGCAGTGACGCCGCGGGGGACCCCACAGATACGCAGTATTTT. It specifies CASSDAAGDPTDTQYF.

This clone was observed a single time. The chain has TRBV15 and TRBJ1-1; no reliable D call. The CDR3 length is 13 residues. Germline V gene lookup returns CDR1 LNHNV and CDR2 YYDKDF (reference sequence). Trimming shortened V by 0 bases and J by 4 bases, and 6 bases separated the two germline ends. The CDR3 bases are TGTGCCACCAGCAGAGATGGAGGCACTGAAGCTTTCTTT. Its protein product is CATSRDGGTEAFF.